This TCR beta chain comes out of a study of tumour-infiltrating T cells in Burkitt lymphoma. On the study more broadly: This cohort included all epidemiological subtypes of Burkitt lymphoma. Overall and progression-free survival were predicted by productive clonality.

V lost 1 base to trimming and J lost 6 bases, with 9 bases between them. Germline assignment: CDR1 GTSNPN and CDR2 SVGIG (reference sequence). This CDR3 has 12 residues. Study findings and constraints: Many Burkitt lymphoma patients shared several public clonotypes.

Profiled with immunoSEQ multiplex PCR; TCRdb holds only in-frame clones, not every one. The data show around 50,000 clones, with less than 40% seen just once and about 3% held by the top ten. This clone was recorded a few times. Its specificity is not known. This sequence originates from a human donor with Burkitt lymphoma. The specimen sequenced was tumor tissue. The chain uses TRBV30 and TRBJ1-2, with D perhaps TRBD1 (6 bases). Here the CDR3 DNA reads TGTGCCTGGAGTGGGGGGACACATGGCTACACCTTC. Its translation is CAWSGGTHGYTF.